The entry below describes one TCR beta chain. This entry belongs to a study of blood T cell repertoires in COVID-19. On the study more broadly: The cDNA or gDNA used as material had been derived from T cells, B-cell-depleted T cells, or PBMCs.

Profiling relied on immunoSEQ multiplex PCR, and the TCRdb table lists in-frame clones only, not all of them. The repertoire holds roughly 400,000 clones, with about 88% as singletons. Donors were grouped by their self-reported clinical history. Exposed study participants had met a COVID-19 case within 2 weeks before entry. The length of the CDR3 is 16 residues. Germline V gene data show CDR1 as MGHRA and CDR2 as YSYEKL. After removal of 2 bases from V and 6 bases from J, the junction contained 7 bases not matched to a gene. This sequence was found in a woman younger than 30 who had been exposed to COVID-19. The sequenced sample consisted of PBMCs or T cells enriched from blood (not recorded which). V usage is TRBV4-1 and J usage is TRBJ2-3, with 11 bases matching TRBD2. CDR3 region: CASSQRLAGLRDTQYF. CDR3 sequence (DNA): TGCGCCAGCAGCCAACGACTAGCGGGGCTCAGGGATACGCAGTATTTT.